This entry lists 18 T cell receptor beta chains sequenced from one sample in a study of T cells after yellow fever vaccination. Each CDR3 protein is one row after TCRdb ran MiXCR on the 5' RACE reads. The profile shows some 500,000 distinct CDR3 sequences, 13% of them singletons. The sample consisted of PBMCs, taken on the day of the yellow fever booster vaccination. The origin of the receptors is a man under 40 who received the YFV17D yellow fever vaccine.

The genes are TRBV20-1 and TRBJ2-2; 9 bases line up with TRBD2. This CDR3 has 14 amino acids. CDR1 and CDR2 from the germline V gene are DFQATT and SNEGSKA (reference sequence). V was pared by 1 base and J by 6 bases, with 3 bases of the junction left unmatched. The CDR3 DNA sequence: TGCAGTGCTAGAGTTGCGGGAGGGCCCGGGGAGCTGTTTTTT. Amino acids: CSARVAGGPGELFF.

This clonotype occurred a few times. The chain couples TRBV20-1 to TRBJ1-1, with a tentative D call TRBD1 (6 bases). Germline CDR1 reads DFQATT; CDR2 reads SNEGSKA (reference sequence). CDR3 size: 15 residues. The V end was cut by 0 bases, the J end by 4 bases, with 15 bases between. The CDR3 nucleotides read TGCAGTGCTAGAGATTCCCTCAGGGGATCCACTGAAGCTTTCTTT. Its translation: CSARDSLRGSTEAFF.

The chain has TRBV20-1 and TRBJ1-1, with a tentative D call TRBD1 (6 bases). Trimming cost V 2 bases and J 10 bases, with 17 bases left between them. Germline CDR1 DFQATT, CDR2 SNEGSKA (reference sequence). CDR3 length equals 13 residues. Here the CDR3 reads CSARWTAKQGAFF. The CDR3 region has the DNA TGCAGTGCTAGATGGACAGCTAAGCAGGGAGCTTTCTTT.

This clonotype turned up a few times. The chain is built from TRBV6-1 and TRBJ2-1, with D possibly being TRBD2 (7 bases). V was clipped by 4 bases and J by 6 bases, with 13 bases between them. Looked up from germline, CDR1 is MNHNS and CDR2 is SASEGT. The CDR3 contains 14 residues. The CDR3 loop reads CASSVTGGLNEQFF. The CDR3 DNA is TGTGCCAGCAGTGTCACCGGGGGGCTCAATGAGCAGTTCTTC.

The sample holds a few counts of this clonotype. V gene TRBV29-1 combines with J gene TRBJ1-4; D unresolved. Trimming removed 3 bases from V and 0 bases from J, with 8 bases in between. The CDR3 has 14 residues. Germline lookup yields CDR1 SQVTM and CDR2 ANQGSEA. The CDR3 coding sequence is TGCAGCGTTGAGGACGTCGCAACTAATGAAAAACTGTTTTTT. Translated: CSVEDVATNEKLFF.

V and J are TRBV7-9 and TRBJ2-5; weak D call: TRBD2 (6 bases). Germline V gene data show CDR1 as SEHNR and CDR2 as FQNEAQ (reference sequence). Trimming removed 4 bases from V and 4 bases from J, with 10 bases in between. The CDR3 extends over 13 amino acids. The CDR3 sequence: CASSSGTGETQYF. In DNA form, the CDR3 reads TGTGCCAGCAGCTCCGGGACTGGAGAGACCCAGTACTTC.

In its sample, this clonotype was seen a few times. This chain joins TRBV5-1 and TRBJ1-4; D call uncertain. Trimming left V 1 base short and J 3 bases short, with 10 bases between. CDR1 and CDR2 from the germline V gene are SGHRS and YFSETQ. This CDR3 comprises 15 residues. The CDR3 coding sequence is TGCGCCAGCAGCTTGAGTACAGCCCCTAATGAAAAACTGTTTTTT. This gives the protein CASSLSTAPNEKLFF.

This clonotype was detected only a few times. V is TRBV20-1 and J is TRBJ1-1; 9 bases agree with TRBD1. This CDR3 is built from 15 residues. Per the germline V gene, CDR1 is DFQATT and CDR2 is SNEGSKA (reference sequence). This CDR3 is CKGATGGGKKTEAFF. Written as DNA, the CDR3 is TGCAAAGGAGCGACAGGGGGAGGGAAGAAGACTGAAGCTTTCTTT.

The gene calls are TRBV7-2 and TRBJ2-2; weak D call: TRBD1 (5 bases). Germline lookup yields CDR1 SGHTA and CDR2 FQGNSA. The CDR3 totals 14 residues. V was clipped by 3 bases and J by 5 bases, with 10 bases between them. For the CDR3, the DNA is TGTGCCAGCAGCTTGGGCGGACAAACCGGGGAGCTGTTTTTT. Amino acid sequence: CASSLGGQTGELFF.

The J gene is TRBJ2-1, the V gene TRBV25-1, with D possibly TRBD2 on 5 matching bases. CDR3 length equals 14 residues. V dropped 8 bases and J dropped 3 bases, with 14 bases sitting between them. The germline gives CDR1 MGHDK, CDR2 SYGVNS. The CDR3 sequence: CASGSLSDYNEQFF. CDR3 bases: TGTGCCAGCGGATCCCTTAGCGACTACAATGAGCAGTTCTTC.

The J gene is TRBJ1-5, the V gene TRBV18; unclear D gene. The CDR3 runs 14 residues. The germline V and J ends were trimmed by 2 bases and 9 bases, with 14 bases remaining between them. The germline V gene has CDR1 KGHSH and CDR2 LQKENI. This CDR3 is CASSPSRDLWPQHF. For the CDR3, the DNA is TGTGCCAGCTCACCAAGTAGAGACCTTTGGCCCCAGCATTTT.

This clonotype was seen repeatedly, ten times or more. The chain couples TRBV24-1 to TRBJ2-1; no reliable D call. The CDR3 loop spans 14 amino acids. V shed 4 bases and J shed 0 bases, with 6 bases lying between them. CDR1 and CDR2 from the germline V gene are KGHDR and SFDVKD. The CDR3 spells CATSDRSSYNEQFF. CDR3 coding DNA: TGTGCCACCAGTGACAGGAGCTCCTACAATGAGCAGTTCTTC.

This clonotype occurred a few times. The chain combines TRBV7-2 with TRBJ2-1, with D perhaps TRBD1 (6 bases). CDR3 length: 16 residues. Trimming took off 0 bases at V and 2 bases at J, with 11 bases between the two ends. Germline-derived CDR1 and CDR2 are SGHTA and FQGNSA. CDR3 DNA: TGTGCCAGCAGCTTAGCGAAGGGGGTTGCCTACAATGAGCAGTTCTTC. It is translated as CASSLAKGVAYNEQFF.

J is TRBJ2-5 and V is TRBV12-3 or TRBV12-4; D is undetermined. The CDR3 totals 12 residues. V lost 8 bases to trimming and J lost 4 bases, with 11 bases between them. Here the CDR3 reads CASLRVGETQYF. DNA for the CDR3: TGTGCCAGCTTGCGCGTAGGAGAGACCCAGTACTTC.

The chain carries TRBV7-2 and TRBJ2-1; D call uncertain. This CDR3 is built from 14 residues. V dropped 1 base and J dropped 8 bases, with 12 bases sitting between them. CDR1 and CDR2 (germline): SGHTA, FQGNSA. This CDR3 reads CASSLESLVHEQFF. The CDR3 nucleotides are TGTGCCAGCAGCTTAGAATCCTTGGTACATGAGCAGTTCTTC.

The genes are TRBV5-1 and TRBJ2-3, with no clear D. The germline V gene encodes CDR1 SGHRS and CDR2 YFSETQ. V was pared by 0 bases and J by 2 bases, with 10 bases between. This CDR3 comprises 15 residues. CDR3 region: CASSLGSELTDTQYF. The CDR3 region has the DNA TGCGCCAGCAGCTTGGGCTCGGAGCTCACAGATACGCAGTATTTT. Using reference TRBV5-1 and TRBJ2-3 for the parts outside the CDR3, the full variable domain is KAGVTQTPRYLIKTRGQQVTLSCSPISGHRSVSWYQQTPGQGLQFLFEYFSETQRNKGNFPGRFSGRQFSNSRSEMNVSTLELGDSALYLCASSLGSELTDTQYFGPGTRLTVL.

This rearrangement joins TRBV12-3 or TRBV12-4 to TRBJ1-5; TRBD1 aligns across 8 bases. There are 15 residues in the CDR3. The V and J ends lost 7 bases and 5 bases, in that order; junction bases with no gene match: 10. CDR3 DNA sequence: TGTGCCAGCAAACCTAGGACAGGGATTGATCAGCCCCAGCATTTT. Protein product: CASKPRTGIDQPQHF.

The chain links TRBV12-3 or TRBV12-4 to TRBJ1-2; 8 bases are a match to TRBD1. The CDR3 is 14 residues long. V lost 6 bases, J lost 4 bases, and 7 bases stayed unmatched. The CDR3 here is CASRSQGAGYGYTF. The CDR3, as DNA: TGTGCCAGCAGAAGCCAGGGGGCGGGCTATGGCTACACCTTC.